Below, one T cell receptor beta chain is given with its context. Obtained from alopecia areata patients were lesional scalp punch biopsies along with peripheral blood. This CDR3 spans 15 amino acids. The ends lost 6 bases at V and 3 bases at J; junction bases unmatched: 8. Germline CDR1 and CDR2: SQVTM and ANQGSEA. Sequencing relied on a cDNA template that was reverse transcribed from extracted RNA. Libraries were prepared by immunoSEQ multiplex PCR; TCRdb keeps only in-frame clonotypes and omits some of them. The sample has 150,000 or so clones, approximately 87% seen once. The sample belongs to a study of CD8+ T cells in alopecia areata.

The TCR was taken from a human donor with alopecia areata. V and J are TRBV29-1 and TRBJ2-2; 9 bases are shared with TRBD1. Sequences were derived from CD8+ T cells sorted from blood, sampled at week 0. In nucleotides, the CDR3 is TGCAGCGTACCAACCGGGACAGGGTACACCGGGGAGCTGTTTTTT. Translating gives CSVPTGTGYTGELFF.